This T cell receptor beta chain was recorded in a study of blood T cell repertoires in COVID-19. The CDR3 covers 14 residues. With 3 bases removed from V and 6 bases from J, the gap between germline ends came to 13 bases. The germline V gene encodes CDR1 MNHEY and CDR2 SVGAGI. Data came from immunoSEQ multiplex PCR; TCRdb stores just in-frame clones and leaves some out. Of under 200,000 clones in the sample, approximately 91% were seen once. This receptor was taken from a man aged 18-30 years with acute or convalescent COVID-19. This chain uses TRBV6-5 with TRBJ2-3; D not resolved. Material for sequencing was peripheral blood. Here the CDR3 DNA reads TGTGCCAGCAGTTATATCGGAGTCGGCGATACGCAGTATTTT. It encodes CASSYIGVGDTQYF.